One sample yielded the 8 T cell receptor beta chains listed below, sequenced in a study of beta chain features in type 1 diabetes (dated by TCRdb to the late 2010s). General conclusions and limits of the study: A moderate but significant shortening of TCRB CDR3 length was observed in type 1 diabetes patients in all four CD4+ subsets.

The library came from the immunoSEQ multiplex PCR assay. The High Capacity cDNA Reverse Transcription Kit was used to reverse transcribe all of the isolated RNA, meaning that expressed TCRB transcripts were what got sequenced. Drawn from immuneACCESS, this table holds only the in-frame rearrangements with V and J called that TCRdb kept. Clones are partly lost; checked studies trace under half to an unresolved V gene and leave the rest unexplained. For this sample there are around 40,000 clones; about 66% appear just once. In total, the top ten clones hold about 1.6% of the sample. Which antigens these TCRs recognize remains unknown. The sequencing sample was made of Tregs from blood. This specimen's cell subset or site label, interpreted: regulatory CD4+ T cells. These receptors all come from a man under 40 with type 1 diabetes. Some clones in this sample may be carry-over from other donors' samples.

This rearrangement joins TRBV6-6 to TRBJ2-7; D may be TRBD1 (5 bases). V shed 0 bases and J shed 1 base, with 10 bases lying between them. The germline gives CDR1 MNHNY, CDR2 SVGAGI (reference sequence). This CDR3 has 15 residues. CDR3 sequence reads: CASSYSIRGSYEQYF. For the CDR3, the DNA is TGTGCCAGCAGTTACTCGATAAGGGGATCCTACGAGCAGTACTTC.

The gene calls are TRBV7-2 and TRBJ2-5; D might be TRBD1 (6 bases). The J call is uncertain, as TRBJ2-7 better fits the DNA end. Per germline, CDR1 SGHTA and CDR2 FQGNSA. This CDR3 spans 15 amino acids. CDR3 coding DNA: TGTGCCAGCAGCTTACATGGCAGGGGCTCCTACGAGCAGTACTTC. Translating it yields CASSLHGRGSYEQYF.

The gene calls are TRBV6-6 and TRBJ1-5; TRBD1 aligns across 7 bases. The CDR3 loop spans 13 amino acids. V shed 0 bases, J shed 7 bases, and the junction held 0 bases outside the gene matches. Per the germline V gene, CDR1 is MNHNY and CDR2 is SVGAGI (reference sequence). The CDR3 protein is CASSYSGQQPQHF. In DNA, the CDR3 is TGTGCCAGCAGTTACTCGGGACAGCAGCCCCAGCATTTT.

This chain joins TRBV9 and TRBJ1-4, with D perhaps matching TRBD1 (6 bases). CDR1 is SGDLS and CDR2 is YYNGEE in the germline V gene. This CDR3 region has 16 residues. The V end lost 2 bases, the J end lost 7 bases, and 18 bases lay between the germline ends. The CDR3 loop reads CASSVGHRLQGEKLFF. The DNA of the CDR3 is TGTGCCAGCAGCGTGGGACATCGGTTGCAGGGTGAAAAACTGTTTTTT.

The chain has TRBV27 and TRBJ2-1; tentative D call: TRBD2 (5 bases). CDR1 and CDR2 (germline): MNHEY, SMNVEV (reference sequence). V was cut by 2 bases and J by 0 bases, with 11 bases left in between. The CDR3 spans 16 residues. CDR3 sequence (DNA): TGTGCCAGCAGTTTAGAGGGCCCCAGCTCCTACAATGAGCAGTTCTTC. It translates to CASSLEGPSSYNEQFF.

The chain recombines TRBV29-1 with TRBJ2-6, with D possibly matching TRBD1 (5 bases). V was trimmed by 0 bases and J by 0 bases, leaving 9 bases between them. The germline V gene has CDR1 SQVTM and CDR2 ANQGSEA. The CDR3 is 16 residues long. This chain's CDR3 is CSVEERQRSGANVLTF. The CDR3 coding sequence is TGCAGCGTTGAAGAGAGACAGCGCTCTGGGGCCAACGTCCTGACTTTC.

This sequence joins TRBV7-9 and TRBJ2-5; 9 bases are a match to TRBD1. Germline-derived CDR1 and CDR2 are SEHNR and FQNEAQ (reference sequence). The CDR3 covers 17 residues. J lost 1 base, V lost 5 bases, and 11 bases had no gene match. CDR3 sequence (DNA): TGTGCCAGCAGCGAGACTCCGACAGGGGGAGGCCAAGAGACCCAGTACTTC. Amino acid sequence: CASSETPTGGGQETQYF.

The V call is TRBV5-1, the J call TRBJ2-1, with 10 bases aligning to TRBD2. J was trimmed by 9 bases and V by 0 bases; bases with no gene match: 6. The CDR3 runs to 15 residues. The germline gives CDR1 SGHRS, CDR2 YFSETQ. This CDR3 reads CASSLESGGATEQFF. CDR3 DNA sequence: TGCGCCAGCAGCTTGGAGAGCGGGGGGGCCACTGAGCAGTTCTTC.